This passage covers 9 T cell receptor beta chains from one sample sequenced in a study of T-cell memory formation after mild COVID-19. TCRdb redid the calling of the 5' RACE reads with MiXCR, one entry per CDR3 protein. The repertoire consists of under 150,000 distinct CDR3 sequences, with approximately 22% occurring once and the leading ten covering roughly 37%. The material sequenced was PBMCs or a T cell subset sorted from them (not recorded which). These receptor sequences come from a man between 18 and 35 years old who had mild COVID-19 (a few samples of this study predate the infection). Cell type and time point are not known.

V gene TRBV7-2 combines with J gene TRBJ2-4; a possible D gene is TRBD1 (6 bases). V was cut by 1 base and J by 4 bases, with 11 bases left in between. Germline CDR1 SGHTA, CDR2 FQGNSA. The CDR3 has 15 amino acids. For the CDR3, the DNA is TGTGCCAGCAGCTTAGGCAGGGGAGTTAAAAACATTCAGTACTTC. Protein product: CASSLGRGVKNIQYF.

This clonotype was counted only a few times. The genes are TRBV7-9 and TRBJ2-4, with a weak D call TRBD1 (6 bases). This CDR3 is 15 amino acids long. The V end lost 1 base, the J end lost 5 bases, and 12 bases lay between the germline ends. Germline V gene lookup returns CDR1 SEHNR and CDR2 FQNEAQ (reference sequence). CDR3 DNA: TGTGCCAGCAGCTTAGTTGGCAGGGGAGAAAACATTCAGTACTTC. It specifies CASSLVGRGENIQYF.

The chain has TRBV5-1 and TRBJ1-1, with D perhaps matching TRBD1 (6 bases). The germline V gene encodes CDR1 SGHRS and CDR2 YFSETQ. Trimming cost V 1 base and J 4 bases, with 11 bases left between them. This CDR3 contains 14 residues. This chain's CDR3 is CASSLRRGSTEAFF. Written as DNA, the CDR3 is TGCGCCAGCAGCTTGCGGAGGGGGAGCACTGAAGCTTTCTTT. Using reference TRBV5-1 and TRBJ1-1 for the parts outside the CDR3, the full variable domain is KAGVTQTPRYLIKTRGQQVTLSCSPISGHRSVSWYQQTPGQGLQFLFEYFSETQRNKGNFPGRFSGRQFSNSRSEMNVSTLELGDSALYLCASSLRRGSTEAFFGQGTRLTVV.

The chain has TRBV12-3 or TRBV12-4 and TRBJ1-3; D unresolved. This CDR3 spans 13 amino acids. The V and J ends lost 6 bases and 4 bases respectively, with 10 bases between them. CDR3 DNA: TGTGCCAGCAGGCTAGGGAGGGGAAACACCATATATTTT. Translated: CASRLGRGNTIYF.

This chain links TRBV7-9 with TRBJ2-5; D remains ambiguous. The CDR3 consists of 14 residues. Per germline, CDR1 SEHNR and CDR2 FQNEAQ (reference sequence). V lost 5 bases and J 5 bases, leaving 15 bases between the germline ends. DNA for the CDR3: TGTGCCAGCAGCCGAGTCGGCGTCGGGGAGACCCAGTACTTC. Translated: CASSRVGVGETQYF. Full variable domain (outside the CDR3, taken from reference TRBV7-9 and TRBJ2-5): DTGVSQNPRHKITKRGQNVTFRCDPISEHNRLYWYRQTLGQGPEFLTYFQNEAQLEKSRLLSDRFSAERPKGSFSTLEIQRTEQGDSAMYLCASSRVGVGETQYFGPGTRLLVL.

Written as DNA, the CDR3 is TGTGCCAGCAGCCCCCTTCCCCGGGACATATCTAACTATGGCTACACCTTC. This encodes CASSPLPRDISNYGYTF. The rearrangement joins TRBV6-5 to TRBJ1-2, with D tentatively TRBD1 (6 bases). CDR1 is MNHEY, CDR2 SVGAGI, per germline. V was clipped by 6 bases and J by 0 bases, with 20 bases between them. CDR3 length: 17 amino acids.

This clonotype was recorded a few times. V is TRBV5-1 and J is TRBJ2-7; tentatively, D is TRBD1 (6 bases). V was pared by 2 bases and J by 4 bases, with 13 bases between. This CDR3 spans 14 amino acids. Germline V lookup: CDR1 SGHRS, CDR2 YFSETQ. DNA of the CDR3: TGCGCCAGCAGCTTTCGGACAGCGGAGTACGAGCAGTACTTC. Translated, it gives CASSFRTAEYEQYF.

This clonotype occurred a few times. The gene calls are TRBV7-8 and TRBJ2-5; no reliable D call. Germline assignment: CDR1 SGHVS and CDR2 FQNEAQ. Trimming took 3 bases from V and 4 from J, leaving 6 bases between them. CDR3 size: 12 residues. The CDR3 loop reads CASSFAAETQYF. CDR3 sequence (DNA): TGTGCCAGCAGCTTCGCCGCAGAGACCCAGTACTTC.

This clonotype occurred a few times. The genes are TRBV4-3 and TRBJ2-1; a weak D match, TRBD1 (6 bases). Per the germline V gene, CDR1 is LGHNA and CDR2 is YSLEER. The length of the CDR3 is 14 residues. V gave up 0 bases and J gave up 10 bases, with 13 bases separating them. The CDR3 here is CASSQEYRADEQFF. The CDR3, as DNA: TGCGCCAGCAGCCAAGAGTACAGGGCGGACGAGCAGTTCTTC.